The 18 T cell receptor beta chains listed next were all sequenced from one sample in a study of blood T cell repertoires in COVID-19. Produced via immunoSEQ multiplex PCR; TCRdb's table is partial and in-frame only. The sample holds some 220,000 clones, around 85% seen once. The specimen was PBMCs or T cells enriched from blood (not recorded which). These TCRs come from a woman between 50 and 59 years old in a cohort exposed to, infected with or recovered from COVID-19 (not recorded which).

The chain links TRBV27 to TRBJ1-2; D gene ambiguous. Germline CDR1 and CDR2: MNHEY and SMNVEV (reference sequence). This CDR3 has 13 residues. V lost 4 bases and J 0 bases, leaving 6 bases between the germline ends. CDR3 nucleotides: TGTGCCAGCAGTTCAGGTCCTAACTATGGCTACACCTTC. Residues: CASSSGPNYGYTF.

The chain combines TRBV19 with TRBJ1-5, with TRBD1 matching 9 bases. Germline CDR1 LNHDA, CDR2 SQIVND (reference sequence). CDR3 length: 16 amino acids. The V and J ends lost 4 bases and 7 bases, in that order; junction bases with no gene match: 11. CDR3 loop: CASSTSWDRVRQPQHF. The CDR3 DNA reads as TGTGCCAGTAGTACTAGTTGGGACAGGGTTAGGCAGCCCCAGCATTTT.

The chain has TRBV30 and TRBJ1-3; the D is unclear. This CDR3 has 11 residues. Between the trimmed V and J ends, which lost 0 bases and 6 bases, there was a span of 3 bases. Germline assignment: CDR1 GTSNPN and CDR2 SVGIG (reference sequence). Here the CDR3 reads CAWSVLNTIYF. For the CDR3, the DNA is TGTGCCTGGAGTGTACTAAACACCATATATTTT.

This chain connects TRBV6-1 to TRBJ1-2; maybe TRBD1 (6 bases). The CDR3 has 15 amino acids. Germline CDR1 and CDR2: MNHNS and SASEGT. V was pared by 0 bases and J by 7 bases, with 15 bases between. The CDR3 DNA reads as TGTGCCAGCAGTGAAGCGAGGGTCCCAGGGGCTGGCTACACCTTC. This encodes CASSEARVPGAGYTF.

The CDR3 is CASSPNAGVNEKLFF. CDR3 DNA sequence: TGTGCCAGCAGCCCCAATGCAGGGGTTAATGAAAAACTGTTTTTT. The chain has TRBV7-2 and TRBJ1-4; D is possibly TRBD1 (6 bases). V was pared by 5 bases and J by 4 bases, with 14 bases between. CDR3 length: 15 residues. The V gene's germline CDR1 is SGHTA and CDR2 FQGNSA.

This clone was counted a few times. J is TRBJ1-1 and V is TRBV28; TRBD1 is a possible D gene (5 bases). The CDR3 is made up of 14 amino acids. V dropped 8 bases and J dropped 3 bases, with 16 bases sitting between them. Germline V gene data show CDR1 as MDHEN and CDR2 as SYDVKM. CDR3 residues: CASGSGTSDTEAFF. The CDR3 DNA is TGTGCCAGCGGGTCAGGGACTAGTGACACTGAAGCTTTCTTT.

This chain connects TRBV4-1 to TRBJ2-2, with TRBD1 identical over 8 bases. The germline V gene has CDR1 MGHRA and CDR2 YSYEKL. V lost 4 bases to trimming and J lost 1 base; unmatched junction nucleotides: 2. The CDR3 sequence is 15 residues long. The DNA for the CDR3 is TGCGCCAGCAGCCGGACAGGGATGAACACCGGGGAGCTGTTTTTT. Translated, it gives CASSRTGMNTGELFF.

The rearrangement joins TRBV20-1 to TRBJ1-2; D gene uncertain. Looked up from germline, CDR1 is DFQATT and CDR2 is SNEGSKA (reference sequence). This CDR3 spans 10 amino acids. The V gene lost 8 bases and the J gene lost 5 bases, with 9 bases spanning the gap. The CDR3 coding sequence is TGCAGTAACGGGGAATATGGCTACACCTTC. Residues: CSNGEYGYTF.

The chain employs TRBV4-3 and TRBJ2-3; 10 positions match TRBD1. Unmatched junction bases numbered 4, after V lost 3 bases and J lost 4 bases. The germline CDR1 and CDR2 sequences are LGHNA and YSLEER. CDR3 size: 15 residues. CDR3 residues: CASSHTGTGADTQYF. In nucleotides, the CDR3 is TGCGCCAGCAGCCATACCGGGACAGGGGCAGATACGCAGTATTTT.

This clone was recorded only once. The chain links TRBV15 to TRBJ2-5, with D uncertain. CDR3 size: 13 residues. Trimming stripped 2 bases from V and 4 bases from J, with 8 bases between. The germline V gene encodes CDR1 LNHNV and CDR2 YYDKDF (reference sequence). CDR3 in amino acids: CATSRLVRETQYF. The DNA for the CDR3 is TGTGCCACCAGCAGACTAGTTAGAGAGACCCAGTACTTC.

The rearrangement links TRBV7-6 to TRBJ1-3; D unclear. Germline V gene sequence: CDR1 SGHVS, CDR2 FNYEAQ. The CDR3 runs 17 residues. Trimming pared 1 base from V and 8 bases from J, leaving 21 bases between. The DNA of the CDR3 is TGTGCCAGCAGCTTAGACTCTGCGGTTGCTGGGTGGGACACCATATATTTT. As protein: CASSLDSAVAGWDTIYF. Looking up the rest from reference TRBV7-6 and TRBJ1-3 gives the full variable domain: GAGVSQSPRYKVTKRGQDVALRCDPISGHVSLYWYRQALGQGPEFLTYFNYEAQQDKSGLPNDRFSAERPEGSISTLTIQRTEQRDSAMYRCASSLDSAVAGWDTIYFGEGSWLTVV.

This rearrangement joins TRBV4-2 to TRBJ2-1; D perhaps matches TRBD2 (7 bases). The CDR3 is 15 residues long. Trimming cost V 6 bases and J 5 bases, with 17 bases left between them. From germline, CDR1 is LGHNA and CDR2 YNFKEQ. The CDR3 nucleotides read TGTGCCAGCAGACGAGGGGGGGGGAAGGACAATGAGCAGTTCTTC. Its protein is CASRRGGGKDNEQFF.

V gene TRBV18 combines with J gene TRBJ2-2; the match to TRBD1 covers 8 bases. There are 15 residues in the CDR3. Germline V gives CDR1 KGHSH, CDR2 LQKENI. J lost 6 bases, V lost 5 bases, and 8 bases had no gene match. The CDR3 loop is CASSIRQGMAGELFF. The CDR3 DNA sequence: TGTGCCAGCTCAATTCGACAGGGGATGGCCGGGGAGCTGTTTTTT.

This chain links TRBV6-4 with TRBJ1-2; 9 positions agree with TRBD1. CDR3 length: 12 amino acids. Germline V CDR1 and CDR2: MRHNA, SNTAGT. The V segment lost 8 bases and the J segment 9 bases; nucleotides outside the gene matches: 7. The CDR3 nucleotides are TGTGCCAGCTCATCGACAGGGGGAAGCTACACCTTC. This encodes CASSSTGGSYTF.

V is TRBV11-2 and J is TRBJ2-3; D perhaps matches TRBD2 (6 bases). The germline V and J ends were trimmed by 1 base and 2 bases, with 13 bases remaining between them. The CDR3 spans 16 residues. Germline V CDR1 and CDR2: SGHAT, FQNNGV. This CDR3 is CASSLGAGRSTDTQYF. The CDR3 bases are TGTGCCAGCAGCTTAGGGGCGGGACGCTCCACAGATACGCAGTATTTT.

This clone was observed a handful of times. The chain couples TRBV5-1 to TRBJ2-3, with a tentative D call TRBD2 (7 bases). V was shortened by 1 base and J by 5 bases, with 20 bases between the two germline ends. CDR1 is SGHRS, CDR2 YFSETQ, per germline. There are 17 residues in the CDR3. The CDR3 is CASSLRMARGGKDTQYF. Here the CDR3 DNA reads TGCGCCAGCAGCTTGCGGATGGCGAGGGGGGGTAAAGATACGCAGTATTTT.

In its sample, this clone was seen a few times. V usage is TRBV27 and J usage is TRBJ1-5; TRBD1 is a possible D gene (6 bases). V was trimmed by 2 bases and J by 6 bases, leaving 11 bases between them. This CDR3 comprises 14 residues. The germline V gene has CDR1 MNHEY and CDR2 SMNVEV (reference sequence). CDR3 nucleotide sequence: TGTGCCAGCAGTTTAGTAGGGGGTGGTCAGCCCCAGCATTTT. Translated: CASSLVGGGQPQHF.

This chain joins TRBV10-3 and TRBJ2-2; TRBD2 matches at 13 bases. Germline V gene data show CDR1 as ENHRY and CDR2 as SYGVKD. The CDR3 is made up of 17 amino acids. Germline trimming cut 8 bases from V and 0 bases from J; bases unmatched to any gene: 6. This CDR3 is CAIGVGLAGTNTGELFF. DNA for the CDR3: TGTGCCATCGGGGTGGGACTAGCGGGGACGAACACCGGGGAGCTGTTTTTT.